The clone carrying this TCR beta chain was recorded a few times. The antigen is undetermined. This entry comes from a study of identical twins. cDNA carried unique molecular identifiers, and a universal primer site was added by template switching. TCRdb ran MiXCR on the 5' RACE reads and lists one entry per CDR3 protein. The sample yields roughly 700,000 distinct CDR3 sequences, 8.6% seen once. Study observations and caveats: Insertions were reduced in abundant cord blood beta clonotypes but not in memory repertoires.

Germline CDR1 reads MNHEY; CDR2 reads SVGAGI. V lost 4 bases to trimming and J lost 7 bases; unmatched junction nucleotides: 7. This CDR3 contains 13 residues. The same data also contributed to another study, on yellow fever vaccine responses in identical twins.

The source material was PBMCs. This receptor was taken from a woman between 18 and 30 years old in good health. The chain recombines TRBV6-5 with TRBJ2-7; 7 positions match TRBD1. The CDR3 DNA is TGTGCCAGCAGTTCCCGACAGGGTGGGGAGCAGTACTTC. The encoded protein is CASSSRQGGEQYF.